This record concerns one TCR beta chain sequence. The data derive from a study of Ad26.COV2.S vaccination and SARS-CoV-2 variants. Per germline, CDR1 SGHRS and CDR2 YFSETQ. CDR3 length equals 14 residues. J gave up 5 bases and V 4 bases, and 6 bases lay outside the gene matches. The method was immunoSEQ multiplex PCR; TCRdb's version includes in-frame clones alone and lacks a portion of them. The table lists fewer than 600,000 clones, 70% to 90% of them singletons, with 1.5% to 2% in the top ten. Described treatment: around 19 received Ad26.COV2.S at low or high dose, single or two shots; roughly five received placebo; per-sample allocation not given. Samples came from day 63 after the first vaccine or placebo injection.

The sequence derives from a person between 18 and 65 years old who received the Ad26.COV2.S COVID-19 vaccine or a placebo. Here the sequenced sample was peripheral blood, taken in a trial of Ad26.COV2.S vaccine versus placebo. The chain uses TRBV5-1 and TRBJ2-7; TRBD2 agrees at 10 bases. The CDR3 is CASSLAGAWDEQYF. The CDR3 coding sequence is TGCGCCAGCAGCCTAGCGGGAGCTTGGGACGAGCAGTACTTC.